This TCR beta chain was obtained from a study of spatial heterogeneity in lung cancer. Time point: blood at routine non-recurrence follow-up after resection. The CDR3 consists of 14 residues. Germline V CDR1 and CDR2: SGHDT, YYEEEE. V lost 3 bases and J 4 bases, leaving 12 bases between the germline ends. TCRdb recomputed calls from the 5' RACE reads with MiXCR, one row per CDR3 protein. The table lists 95,000 to 120,000 distinct CDR3 sequences, approximately 10% of them singletons. The sequence was obtained from a female donor with early-stage non-small cell lung cancer. The sequencing used PBMCs, collected at follow-up. V usage is TRBV5-6 and J usage is TRBJ2-3; D not certain. The CDR3 nucleotides read TGTGCCAGCAGCTCGGCTACTCTGGCAGATACGCAGTATTTT. It codes for CASSSATLADTQYF. Filled out from reference TRBV5-6 and TRBJ2-3, the complete variable domain reads DAGVTQSPTHLIKTRGQQVTLRCSPKSGHDTVSWYQQALGQGPQFIFQYYEEEERQRGNFPDRFSGHQFPNYSSELNVNALLLGDSALYLCASSSATLADTQYFGPGTRLTVL.